What follows are 17 T cell receptor beta chains derived from one specimen sequenced in a study of T cell responses to AZD1222 COVID-19 vaccine. Only in-frame clones appear in the TCRdb table, and some are missing; sequencing was by immunoSEQ multiplex PCR. The table records 150,000 to 200,000 clones, around 92% of them present only once. Sequenced material: peripheral blood, taken on day 0 of AZD1222 vaccination. Receptors originate from an adult in good health.

The chain uses TRBV5-4 and TRBJ1-2; TRBD1 is a possible D gene (6 bases). Trimming cost V 5 bases and J 8 bases, with 25 bases left between them. This CDR3 is built from 16 residues. Looked up from germline, CDR1 is SGHNT and CDR2 is YYREEE (reference sequence). CDR3 protein: CASRFSGTPSLGGYTF. The CDR3 coding sequence is TGTGCCAGCAGATTTTCAGGGACACCCAGTTTGGGAGGCTACACCTTC.

J is TRBJ2-7 and V is TRBV7-9; D possibly corresponds to TRBD2 (5 bases). CDR1 SEHNR and CDR2 FQNEAQ come from the germline V gene (reference sequence). The CDR3 has 14 amino acids. The V and J ends lost 2 bases and 2 bases respectively, with 10 bases between them. CDR3 coding DNA: TGTGCCAGCAGCTTAAGGGAGAGGACCTACGAGCAGTACTTC. Its translation is CASSLRERTYEQYF.

A single count supports this clone. This sequence joins TRBV27 and TRBJ2-3; D remains unclear. V was trimmed by 2 bases and J by 4 bases, leaving 7 bases between them. Germline V gives CDR1 MNHEY, CDR2 SMNVEV (reference sequence). The CDR3 spans 13 residues. In nucleotides, the CDR3 is TGTGCCAGCAGTTTAGATGTCGCAGATACGCAGTATTTT. This gives the protein CASSLDVADTQYF.

The V gene is TRBV28, the J gene TRBJ1-1, with no clear D. The length of the CDR3 is 14 residues. The germline V gene encodes CDR1 MDHEN and CDR2 SYDVKM. V was cut by 4 bases and J by 2 bases, with 11 bases left in between. CDR3 DNA: TGTGCCAGCAGTTCGTTCCAGGTAAACACTGAAGCTTTCTTT. As protein: CASSSFQVNTEAFF.

In regard to this clone: The conserved phenylalanine or tryptophan normally closing the CDR3 is absent here, so this likely arose from a read error. No DNA is shown, since the ends of the CDR3 on it are uncertain; the CDR3 is the one TCRdb lists. CDR3 amino acids: CASSLPEDRVLSL. This chain uses TRBV28 with TRBJ1-1; the table's D call TRBD1 went unverified against the DNA. The CDR3 extends over 13 residues, inclusive of both ends. Per germline, CDR1 MDHEN and CDR2 SYDVKM.

J is TRBJ1-3 and V is TRBV5-1; D is possibly TRBD1 (5 bases). Trimming removed 2 bases at V and 2 bases at J, with 8 bases between. This CDR3 is built from 14 residues. Germline CDR1 is SGHRS and CDR2 is YFSETQ. The CDR3 protein is CASSFSGTGNTIYF. The CDR3 bases are TGCGCCAGCAGCTTCTCAGGGACTGGAAACACCATATATTTT.

The chain carries TRBV6-5 and TRBJ1-2, with 7 bases matching TRBD1. This CDR3 comprises 14 residues. CDR1 and CDR2 (germline): MNHEY, SVGAGI. The J segment lost 8 bases and the V segment lost 8 bases, leaving 14 bases of the junction unmatched. The CDR3 loop reads CASDSLTGERGYTF. CDR3 nucleotide sequence: TGTGCCAGCGATTCCCTTACAGGGGAAAGAGGCTACACCTTC.

The rearrangement links TRBV29-1 to TRBJ2-7; D gene ambiguous. The CDR3 runs 15 residues. Per germline, CDR1 SQVTM and CDR2 ANQGSEA. Between the trimmed V and J ends, which lost 4 bases and 6 bases, there was a span of 22 bases. For the CDR3, the DNA is TGCAGCGTTGCCCCCGGGCAGACCCAGGCTACCGAGCAGTACTTC. Amino acid sequence: CSVAPGQTQATEQYF.

The chain recombines TRBV3-1 (or the pseudogene TRBV3-2) with TRBJ1-2; 7 positions match TRBD1. J gave up 4 bases and V 4 bases, and 6 bases lay outside the gene matches. The CDR3 length is 14 residues. Germline lookup yields CDR1 LGHDT and CDR2 YNNKEL (reference sequence). CDR3 bases: TGTGCCAGCAGCCGACAGGGCCAGGGCTATGGCTACACCTTC. It translates to CASSRQGQGYGYTF.

This chain links TRBV6-5 with TRBJ1-2; 8 bases agree with TRBD1. The CDR3 totals 13 residues. The germline gives CDR1 MNHEY, CDR2 SVGAGI. Germline trimming cut 4 bases from V and 4 bases from J; bases unmatched to any gene: 2. CDR3 residues: CASSFTGGYGYTF. The CDR3 nucleotides read TGTGCCAGCAGTTTTACAGGGGGCTATGGCTACACCTTC.

CDR3 sequence reads: CASSVGPSSGANVLTF. CDR3 coding DNA: TGCGCCAGCAGCGTCGGACCCAGCTCTGGGGCCAACGTCCTGACTTTC. This chain uses TRBV5-1 with TRBJ2-6; D call uncertain. The V and J ends lost 4 bases and 0 bases respectively, with 11 bases between them. The CDR3 consists of 16 residues. From germline, CDR1 is SGHRS and CDR2 YFSETQ. Combining the CDR3 with reference TRBV5-1 and TRBJ2-6 gives the whole variable domain KAGVTQTPRYLIKTRGQQVTLSCSPISGHRSVSWYQQTPGQGLQFLFEYFSETQRNKGNFPGRFSGRQFSNSRSEMNVSTLELGDSALYLCASSVGPSSGANVLTFGAGSRLTVL.

This clone appeared once. The chain uses TRBV5-4 and TRBJ1-1, with TRBD1 as a possible D gene (6 bases). The CDR3 covers 14 residues. The germline V and J ends were trimmed by 6 bases and 8 bases, with 20 bases remaining between them. Germline V gene sequence: CDR1 SGHNT, CDR2 YYREEE (reference sequence). This CDR3 reads CASTLPGGASEAFF. CDR3 DNA: TGTGCCAGCACCCTCCCGGGGGGGGCGTCGGAAGCTTTCTTT.

This clone showed up just once. The chain recombines TRBV7-9 with TRBJ2-3; TRBD2 aligns across 8 bases. Germline lookup yields CDR1 SEHNR and CDR2 FQNEAQ (reference sequence). V shed 10 bases and J 0 bases; nucleotides not matched to a gene: 12. This CDR3 comprises 16 residues. The CDR3 coding sequence is TGTGCCACCGGGAGGGGTAGCGGCATTAGCACAGATACGCAGTATTTT. This encodes CATGRGSGISTDTQYF.

The chain uses TRBV9 and TRBJ1-5; TRBD1 aligns across 8 bases. J lost 1 base, V lost 3 bases, and 15 bases had no gene match. Germline CDR1 reads SGDLS; CDR2 reads YYNGEE. CDR3 size: 19 residues. The CDR3 bases are TGTGCCAGCAGCGCCAGCCACAGGGGGGACTCCGCCAGCAATCAGCCCCAGCATTTT. It codes for CASSASHRGDSASNQPQHF.

This chain joins TRBV13 and TRBJ2-3; D uncertain. Germline V lookup: CDR1 PRHDT, CDR2 FYEKMQ (reference sequence). The CDR3 consists of 17 residues. V shed 4 bases and J shed 2 bases, with 19 bases lying between them. This CDR3 reads CASSSRLYNIYTDTQYF. CDR3 nucleotide sequence: TGTGCCAGCAGCTCTCGGCTGTATAACATATACACAGATACGCAGTATTTT.

V is TRBV4-1 and J is TRBJ2-7; no definite D call. Germline V gives CDR1 MGHRA, CDR2 YSYEKL. Trimming cost V 0 bases and J 3 bases, with 9 bases left between them. This CDR3 spans 14 amino acids. The DNA for the CDR3 is TGCGCCAGCAGCCAAGAGTATTCCCACTACGAGCAGTACTTC. Translating gives CASSQEYSHYEQYF.

This sequence joins TRBV3-1 (or the pseudogene TRBV3-2) and TRBJ1-5; D ambiguous. The CDR3 length is 14 residues. V was clipped by 0 bases and J by 2 bases, with 5 bases between them. Germline lookup yields CDR1 LGHDT and CDR2 YNNKEL (reference sequence). CDR3 loop: CASSQDVGNQPQHF. In nucleotides, the CDR3 is TGTGCCAGCAGCCAAGACGTAGGCAATCAGCCCCAGCATTTT.